The 9 T cell receptor beta chains below all came from one sample that was sequenced in a study of blood T cell repertoires in COVID-19. TCRdb's copy holds only in-frame clones and misses some; the assay was immunoSEQ multiplex PCR. The repertoire includes about 170,000 clones, roughly 84% of them detected once, and more than 14% sits in the top ten. Sequenced: peripheral blood. The receptors here all came from a woman between 65 and 79 years old with COVID-19, enrolled during active disease.

This clone was counted only a few times. Here the CDR3 DNA reads TGTGCCAGCAGCCAAACGGGACAGGGTCCCGGAAACACCATATATTTT. Residues: CASSQTGQGPGNTIYF. The chain recombines TRBV4-2 with TRBJ1-3; 9 bases map to TRBD1. Germline CDR1 reads LGHNA; CDR2 reads YNFKEQ. V was clipped by 2 bases and J by 4 bases; unmatched bases: 6. This CDR3 has 16 residues.

This sequence joins TRBV5-1 and TRBJ1-2; weak D call: TRBD1 (5 bases). Per germline, CDR1 SGHRS and CDR2 YFSETQ. This CDR3 has 13 amino acids. Between the trimmed V and J ends, which lost 2 bases and 7 bases, there was a span of 12 bases. CDR3 residues: CASSFDRGSGYTF. The CDR3 DNA reads as TGCGCCAGCAGCTTCGACAGAGGATCTGGCTACACCTTC.

The chain uses TRBV11-3 and TRBJ2-4; 9 bases map to TRBD1. With 5 bases clipped from V and 2 bases from J, the junction kept 7 bases outside the gene matches. The CDR3 has 16 amino acids. Germline V gene data show CDR1 as SGHNT and CDR2 as YENEEA. The CDR3 DNA is TGTGCCAGCAGCCCGGGACAGGGCTCAACCAAAAACATTCAGTACTTC. Translation gives CASSPGQGSTKNIQYF.

This clone showed up just a few times. This could be a read error, since a much larger clone is one nucleotide away. Other DNA sequences in the sample encode the same CDR3. V is TRBV2 and J is TRBJ1-5; D is uncertain. The germline V gene has CDR1 SNHLY and CDR2 FYNNEI. The CDR3 has 15 amino acids. The CDR3 loop is CARSDAARPGQPQHF. The CDR3, as DNA: TGTGCCCGCAGTGATGCGGCACGACCCGGTCAGCCCCAGCATTTT.

The chain combines TRBV7-3 with TRBJ2-3, with 8 bases that match TRBD2. The germline CDR1 and CDR2 sequences are SGHTA and FQGTGA. The CDR3 length is 15 residues. J gave up 2 bases and V 4 bases, and 5 bases lay outside the gene matches. CDR3 protein: CASSSAGGTTDTQYF. The CDR3 nucleotides read TGTGCCAGCAGCTCCGCGGGGGGCACCACAGATACGCAGTATTTT.

This clone is a singleton in its sample. CDR3 nucleotides: TGTGCCAGCAGTTCGGGACTACGGGTGTACAATGAGCAGTTCTTC. Its translation: CASSSGLRVYNEQFF. The V gene is TRBV27, the J gene TRBJ2-1; TRBD2 agrees at 7 bases. The CDR3 is 15 residues long. V lost 4 bases to trimming and J lost 4 bases; unmatched junction nucleotides: 7. Germline CDR1 MNHEY, CDR2 SMNVEV (reference sequence).

The chain uses TRBV9 and TRBJ2-3; D may be TRBD2 (6 bases). CDR1 is SGDLS and CDR2 is YYNGEE in the germline V gene. V lost 2 bases, J lost 5 bases, and 12 bases lay in between. The CDR3 extends over 14 amino acids. The CDR3 protein is CASSVGGWGDTQYF. The CDR3 DNA sequence: TGTGCCAGCAGCGTGGGGGGATGGGGAGATACGCAGTATTTT.

The rearrangement uses TRBV28 and TRBJ2-6, with D perhaps matching TRBD1 (6 bases). Trimming pared 6 bases from V and 4 bases from J, leaving 22 bases between. This CDR3 comprises 18 residues. Germline V lookup: CDR1 MDHEN, CDR2 SYDVKM. CDR3 residues: CASSRRQGLGNGANVLTF. The CDR3 DNA sequence: TGTGCCAGCAGCCGAAGGCAGGGGCTGGGGAACGGGGCCAACGTCCTGACTTTC.

In the case of this clone: At the DNA level, this CDR3 is encoded by other sequences in the same sample as well. This chain links TRBV6-5 with TRBJ1-5; TRBD1 aligns across 7 bases. Looked up from germline, CDR1 is MNHEY and CDR2 is SVGAGI. This CDR3 spans 15 amino acids. V lost 2 bases, J lost 2 bases, and 3 bases stayed unmatched. The CDR3: CASSYGQGGNQPQHF. CDR3 sequence (DNA): TGTGCCAGCAGTTACGGGCAGGGGGGCAATCAGCCCCAGCATTTT.